The 23 T cell receptor beta chains below all came from one sample that was sequenced in a study. TCRdb used MiXCR to reprocess the 5' RACE reads, holding one entry per CDR3 protein. The sample lists roughly 9,000 distinct CDR3 sequences; roughly 15% were seen once. Sample: memory CD4+ T cells sorted from blood. The subset: memory CD4+ T cells, CD4+CD45RO+CD25-. Receptors originate from a female donor with breast cancer.

By its share, this clonotype is medium-sized (0.01 to 0.1%). The gene calls are TRBV20-1 and TRBJ2-1; D not certain. V was trimmed by 0 bases and J by 9 bases, leaving 15 bases between them. The CDR3 is 14 residues long. Germline assignment: CDR1 DFQATT and CDR2 SNEGSKA (reference sequence). CDR3 nucleotides: TGCAGTGCTAGAGATCTCCGGAGTTGGAGTGAGCAGTTCTTC. Translation: CSARDLRSWSEQFF.

By its share, this clonotype is medium-sized (0.01 to 0.1%). The rearrangement joins TRBV18 to TRBJ1-1, with D possibly matching TRBD1 (6 bases). CDR1 KGHSH and CDR2 LQKENI come from the germline V gene. The CDR3 consists of 15 residues. Trimming took 3 bases from V and 5 from J, leaving 16 bases between them. CDR3 nucleotide sequence: TGTGCCAGCTCACCCCGTGAAGGGGGTTTGACTGAAGCTTTCTTT. It is translated as CASSPREGGLTEAFF.

This clonotype was seen a handful of times. This chain joins TRBV5-1 and TRBJ2-7; 7 nucleotides line up with TRBD1. The junction had 7 bases not matched to a gene; V was cut back by 3 bases and J by 1 base. From germline, CDR1 is SGHRS and CDR2 YFSETQ. The CDR3 contains 15 residues. The CDR3 region has the DNA TGCGCCAGCAGCTCAAGGGACAGCCTTTCCTACGAGCAGTACTTC. Its protein product is CASSSRDSLSYEQYF.

Turning to this clonotype: This sequence may be a read error, since a much larger clone differs from it by one base. The chain recombines TRBV7-2 with TRBJ2-7; D is undetermined. V was pared by 0 bases and J by 4 bases, with 7 bases between. Germline CDR1 and CDR2: SGHTA and FQGNSA. The CDR3 has 13 amino acids. In nucleotides, the CDR3 is TGTGCCAGCAGCTTAGCCACAGAGTACGAGCAGTACTTC. Translated, it gives CASSLATEYEQYF.

Judged by abundance, this clonotype is medium-sized (0.01 to 0.1%). The chain combines TRBV5-1 with TRBJ2-1; 9 bases line up with TRBD2. V lost 2 bases and J lost 9; bases outside the gene matches: 9. The CDR3 spans 15 residues. Germline V CDR1 and CDR2: SGHRS, YFSETQ. CDR3 nucleotides: TGCGCCAGCAGCTTTTCTGCGGGAGGGCATTCTGAGCAGTTCTTC. Translated: CASSFSAGGHSEQFF.

In its sample, this clonotype ranks as medium-sized (0.01 to 0.1%). The rearrangement uses TRBV7-2 and TRBJ2-5; 9 bases are a match to TRBD1. This CDR3 spans 14 amino acids. The germline gives CDR1 SGHTA, CDR2 FQGNSA. V was pared by 7 bases and J by 1 base, with 4 bases of the junction left unmatched. As DNA, the CDR3 is TGTGCCAGCACGGGACAGGGAATCCAAGAGACCCAGTACTTC. Residues: CASTGQGIQETQYF. Together with reference TRBV7-2 and TRBJ2-5, the CDR3 gives the full variable domain: GAGVSQSPSNKVTEKGKDVELRCDPISGHTALYWYRQSLGQGLEFLIYFQGNSAPDKSGLPSDRFSAERTGGSVSTLTIQRTQQEDSAVYLCASTGQGIQETQYFGPGTRLLVL.

As for this clonotype: Relative to the germline gene, one junction end is altered; a read error may explain this. This rearrangement joins TRBV6-5 to TRBJ1-5; D unresolved. The CDR3 sequence is 12 residues long. Germline V gene lookup returns CDR1 MNHEY and CDR2 SVGAGI. The CDR3 protein is CASRSGRRPQHF. The CDR3 nucleotides read TGTGCCAGCAGGTCGGGTAGGCGGCCCCAGCACTTT.

On this clonotype: Germline is not matched at one junction end, which may reflect a read error. The chain is built from TRBV12-3 or TRBV12-4 and TRBJ2-1; TRBD1 might be the D (5 bases). The CDR3 runs to 13 residues. CDR3 sequence (DNA): TGTGCCAGCAGTTTTCAGGGCCAGAATGAGAAGTTCTTC. Translation: CASSFQGQNEKFF.

The rearrangement uses TRBV12-3 or TRBV12-4 and TRBJ1-1; no clear D. This CDR3 spans 14 amino acids. Trimming cost V 3 bases and J 1 base, with 9 bases left between them. The CDR3 DNA sequence: TGTGCCAGCAGTTTTTGGGAGAAGAACACTGAAGCTTTCTTT. This translates into CASSFWEKNTEAFF.

In regard to this clonotype: A much larger clone differs by one base, so this may be a read error. V gene TRBV5-1 combines with J gene TRBJ1-1; D call uncertain. The CDR3 length is 14 residues. Germline values: CDR1 SGHRS, CDR2 YFSETQ. Written as DNA, the CDR3 is TGCGCCAGCAGCTCGAAGGTCGAGAACACTGAAGCTTGCTTT. This gives the protein CASSSKVENTEACF.

This clonotype was recorded at least ten times. V and J are TRBV11-2 and TRBJ1-1; no firm D call. The CDR3 consists of 17 residues. CDR1 and CDR2 from the germline V gene are SGHAT and FQNNGV. Trimming cost V 5 bases and J 2 bases, with 21 bases left between them. CDR3 loop: CASSPPPEGLGNTEAFF. The CDR3 DNA follows: TGTGCCAGCAGCCCTCCCCCGGAAGGTTTGGGAAACACTGAAGCTTTCTTT.

By share, this clonotype counts as medium-sized. The V call is TRBV10-2, the J call TRBJ2-3; the D is unclear. Trimming removed 8 bases from V and 2 bases from J, with 8 bases in between. The length of the CDR3 is 12 residues. CDR1 is WSHSY, CDR2 SAAADI, per germline. CDR3 DNA: TGCGCCAGCGTAGGCATCACAGATACGCAGTATTTT. Translating it yields CASVGITDTQYF.

In the case of this clonotype: This may stem from a read error, because a much larger clone lies one nucleotide away. The chain uses TRBV12-3 or TRBV12-4 and TRBJ2-2, with 9 positions matching TRBD2. The CDR3 spans 16 residues. The chain's CDR3 is CASEESRGGSHGELSF. The CDR3 DNA reads TGTGCCAGCGAGGAATCGCGGGGGGGCTCCCATGGGGAGCTGTCTTTT.

This clonotype was seen more than once but under ten times. This may stem from a read error, because a much larger clone lies one nucleotide away. This chain links TRBV6-5 with TRBJ1-5, with TRBD1 matching 9 bases. Per germline, CDR1 MNHEY and CDR2 SVGAGI. The trim removed 6 bases at V and 6 bases at J, leaving 12 bases unmatched. The CDR3 covers 16 residues. In DNA form, the CDR3 reads TGTGCCAGCAGAAAAAAGACGGGGACAGGGACTCAGCCCCAGCATTTT. It yields the protein CASRKKTGTGTQPQHF.

This clonotype was counted many times. This chain joins TRBV2 and TRBJ1-1, with D possibly matching TRBD1 (5 bases). CDR3 size: 13 residues. Trimming shortened V by 2 bases and J by 5 bases, and 9 bases separated the two germline ends. In germline, CDR1 is SNHLY, CDR2 FYNNEI. The CDR3 region is CASSEQGGTEAFF. The CDR3 DNA sequence: TGTGCCAGCAGTGAACAGGGCGGAACTGAAGCTTTCTTT.

Sample share makes this clonotype medium-sized. The CDR3 here is CASSSGTSSYEQYF. Here the CDR3 DNA reads TGTGCCAGCAGCTCCGGGACTAGTTCCTACGAGCAGTACTTC. V usage is TRBV5-6 and J usage is TRBJ2-7, with 8 bases that match TRBD2. Germline values: CDR1 SGHDT, CDR2 YYEEEE. With V trimmed by 3 bases and J by 1 base, 3 bases remained unmatched. The CDR3 is made up of 14 amino acids.

This clonotype is judged medium-sized. The genes are TRBV12-3 or TRBV12-4 and TRBJ2-7, with 8 bases identical to TRBD1. Trimming at V came to 6 bases and at J to 4 bases, leaving 8 bases not matched to a gene. The CDR3 has 14 residues. CDR3 in amino acids: CASSPRQGRYEQYF. CDR3 DNA: TGTGCCAGCAGCCCCCGACAGGGGAGGTACGAGCAGTACTTC.

Comments on this clonotype: A much larger clone lies one base from this, so it may be a read error. The genes are TRBV2 and TRBJ1-3; TRBD1 matches 8 bases. This CDR3 contains 15 residues. Germline V CDR1 and CDR2: SNHLY, FYNNEI. V shed 6 bases, J shed 4 bases, and the junction held 8 bases outside the gene matches. The chain's CDR3 is CASRMQGAGGNTIYF. CDR3 DNA sequence: TGTGCCAGCAGGATGCAGGGGGCAGGAGGAAACACCATATATTTT.

Relative to its sample, this clonotype is medium-sized. V is TRBV5-1 and J is TRBJ2-5, with 10 bases aligning to TRBD1. V trimming: 4 bases; J trimming: 5 bases; junction bases outside the gene matches: 5. Germline-derived CDR1 and CDR2 are SGHRS and YFSETQ. The length of the CDR3 is 14 residues. The CDR3: CASSGGTGDETQYF. The DNA of the CDR3 is TGCGCCAGCAGCGGCGGGACAGGGGATGAGACCCAGTACTTC.

On this clonotype: A much larger clone lies one base from this, so it may be a read error. This rearrangement joins TRBV7-6 to TRBJ2-7, with TRBD2 identical over 7 bases. The CDR3 extends over 11 amino acids. CDR1 and CDR2 from the germline V gene are SGHVS and FNYEAQ. The junction had 0 bases not matched to a gene; V was cut back by 5 bases and J by 5 bases. CDR3 sequence (DNA): TGTGCCAGCAGCCGGGGGGACGAGCAGTACTTC. Its translation: CASSRGDEQYF.

In the case of this clonotype: Just one base apart from a much larger clone, this may be a read error. The chain combines TRBV2 with TRBJ1-4; 7 positions match TRBD1. Germline V gene sequence: CDR1 SNHLY, CDR2 FYNNEI. After removal of 5 bases from V and 8 bases from J, the junction contained 8 bases not matched to a gene. The CDR3 spans 14 residues. This CDR3 is CASSKEGAGEKLFF. Here the CDR3 DNA reads TGTGCCAGCAGTAAAGAGGGGGCCGGAGAAAAACTGTTTTTT.

Only a few counts were recorded for this clonotype. V is TRBV2 and J is TRBJ2-2, with 11 bases matching TRBD2. In germline, CDR1 is SNHLY, CDR2 FYNNEI. This CDR3 has 16 amino acids. J was trimmed by 7 bases and V by 6 bases; bases with no gene match: 10. DNA for the CDR3: TGTGCCAGCAGAGAACTAGCGGGAGATGTAATCGGGGAGCTGTTTTTT. Encoded protein: CASRELAGDVIGELFF.

This clonotype rates as medium-sized. The V call is TRBV7-3, the J call TRBJ2-2, with a tentative D call TRBD2 (8 bases). Germline-derived CDR1 and CDR2 are SGHTA and FQGTGA. Trimming pared 3 bases from V and 5 bases from J, leaving 13 bases between. The CDR3 runs 15 residues. This CDR3 reads CASSLGQRETGELFF. In DNA form, the CDR3 reads TGTGCCAGCAGCTTGGGACAGCGGGAGACCGGGGAGCTGTTTTTT.